The 28 T cell receptor beta chains listed next were all sequenced from one sample in a study of high-grade serous ovarian cancer treatment subgroups. Method: immunoSEQ multiplex PCR; TCRdb's copy keeps in-frame clones and lacks some. The table shows roughly 3,600 clones, with roughly 72% occurring only once. Tumor samples were taken before definitive surgery or chemotherapy. The specimen sequenced was tumor tissue. The receptors originated from a human donor with high-grade serous ovarian cancer.

V and J are TRBV19 and TRBJ1-5; 10 bases map to TRBD1. This CDR3 is 19 amino acids long. Germline V gives CDR1 LNHDA, CDR2 SQIVND (reference sequence). V shed 10 bases, J shed 2 bases, and the junction held 20 bases outside the gene matches. CDR3 in DNA: TGTGCCACCTCCGGACAGGGGGTTTATGCGGGGCGAGGCAATCAGCCCCAGCATTTT. Its translation is CATSGQGVYAGRGNQPQHF.

The J gene is TRBJ1-6, the V gene TRBV4-3; the D gene is possibly TRBD1 (6 bases). CDR3 size: 14 residues. In germline, CDR1 is LGHNA, CDR2 YSLEER. V gave up 0 bases and J gave up 6 bases, with 6 bases separating them. DNA of the CDR3: TGCGCCAGCAGCCAAGACAGGGGTAATTCACCCCTCCACTTT. It is translated as CASSQDRGNSPLHF.

The rearrangement uses TRBV5-5 and TRBJ1-2, with D tentatively TRBD1 (5 bases). This CDR3 contains 15 residues. Trimming took off 2 bases at V and 3 bases at J, with 14 bases between the two ends. Germline assignment: CDR1 SGHKS and CDR2 YYEKEE (reference sequence). The CDR3 region has the DNA TGTGCCAGCAGCTTCCAGGAGCTGGGGGACTATGGCTACACCTTC. Protein product: CASSFQELGDYGYTF.

The V gene is TRBV2, the J gene TRBJ2-5; D is undetermined. The J call is doubtful: the DNA matches TRBJ2-7 better. The CDR3 extends over 14 amino acids. Germline loops: CDR1 SNHLY, CDR2 FYNNEI. CDR3 in amino acids: CARQRTDVTYEQYF. In DNA, the CDR3 is TGTGCCCGACAAAGGACGGACGTTACCTACGAGCAGTACTTC.

The rearrangement joins TRBV6-6 to TRBJ1-4, with unresolved D. Trimming stripped 2 bases from V and 4 bases from J, with 2 bases between. Germline V CDR1 and CDR2: MNHNY, SVGAGI (reference sequence). This CDR3 is built from 12 residues. CDR3: CASSYGNEKLFF. In DNA, the CDR3 is TGTGCCAGCAGTTACGGTAATGAAAAACTGTTTTTT.

V is TRBV6-5 and J is TRBJ1-1; maybe TRBD1 (5 bases). Deletions cut 8 bases from V and 1 base from J, with 11 bases between. Germline V lookup: CDR1 MNHEY, CDR2 SVGAGI. The CDR3 covers 13 residues. The CDR3 protein is CASLRGGNTEAFF. CDR3 DNA sequence: TGTGCCAGCCTGCGGGGGGGGAACACTGAAGCTTTCTTT.

This clone was counted between two and nine times. The rearrangement links TRBV27 to TRBJ2-4; TRBD1 agrees at 8 bases. The J segment lost 8 bases and the V segment lost 3 bases, leaving 6 bases of the junction unmatched. CDR3 length: 14 amino acids. The V gene's germline CDR1 is MNHEY and CDR2 SMNVEV (reference sequence). The CDR3 DNA reads as TGTGCCAGCAGTTTCTTTACAGGGGGTGACATTCAGTACTTC. As protein: CASSFFTGGDIQYF.

As DNA, the CDR3 is TGTGCCAGCAGCCTTGGGGACAGGCAAGAGACCCAGTACTTC. The encoded protein is CASSLGDRQETQYF. The chain links TRBV5-4 to TRBJ2-5, with 8 bases lining up with TRBD1. J gave up 2 bases and V 4 bases, and 4 bases lay outside the gene matches. Germline CDR1 and CDR2: SGHNT and YYREEE (reference sequence). The CDR3 runs 14 residues.

This chain uses TRBV2 with TRBJ1-6; no clear D gene. Trimming left V 0 bases short and J 12 bases short, with 6 bases between. This CDR3 has 12 residues. The germline gives CDR1 SNHLY, CDR2 FYNNEI. The CDR3 sequence is CASSEALKPLHF. For the CDR3, the DNA is TGTGCCAGCAGTGAAGCGCTGAAACCCCTCCACTTT.

The DNA of the CDR3 is TGCGCCAGCAGCTTACAGGGTTCGGAGCAGTTCTTC. It yields the protein CASSLQGSEQFF. The chain employs TRBV5-1 and TRBJ2-1, with a possible D match to TRBD1 (6 bases). V was trimmed by 2 bases and J by 10 bases, leaving 10 bases between them. Germline V CDR1 and CDR2: SGHRS, YFSETQ. This CDR3 spans 12 amino acids.

The chain couples TRBV7-2 to TRBJ2-3, with 13 bases fitting TRBD2. This CDR3 is 18 amino acids long. CDR1 is SGHTA and CDR2 is FQGNSA in the germline V gene. V lost 3 bases, J lost 3 bases, and 9 bases stayed unmatched. In DNA form, the CDR3 reads TGTGCCAGCAGCTTGGGTCCGGGACTAGCGGGGAGGACAGATACGCAGTATTTT. Its protein is CASSLGPGLAGRTDTQYF.

There are a few counts of this clone. The chain couples TRBV30 to TRBJ1-5; 9 nucleotides match TRBD1. Looked up from germline, CDR1 is GTSNPN and CDR2 is SVGIG (reference sequence). The CDR3 runs to 15 residues. V lost 0 bases to trimming and J lost 2 bases; unmatched junction nucleotides: 2. For the CDR3, the DNA is TGTGCCTGGAGTGTACAGGGGGCGGGCAATCAGCCCCAGCATTTT. It is translated as CAWSVQGAGNQPQHF.

This chain joins TRBV7-2 and TRBJ2-7; 10 bases line up with TRBD1. J gave up 6 bases and V 3 bases, and 5 bases lay outside the gene matches. There are 14 residues in the CDR3. The V gene's germline CDR1 is SGHTA and CDR2 FQGNSA. The CDR3 coding sequence is TGTGCCAGCAGCTTTGGGACAGGGGAGTTCGAGCAGTACTTC. Its protein is CASSFGTGEFEQYF.

This clone was seen only once. This chain joins TRBV4-2 and TRBJ1-1; no clear D. Germline V gene lookup returns CDR1 LGHNA and CDR2 YNFKEQ. The CDR3 consists of 16 residues. V lost 5 bases and J lost 2, with 18 bases in between. The CDR3 bases are TGTGCCAGCAGCGTCGAGGCTCAGGCGATCAACACTGAAGCTTTCTTT. This sequence encodes CASSVEAQAINTEAFF.

V and J are TRBV6-1 and TRBJ1-6; 11 bases line up with TRBD1. The CDR3 covers 14 residues. CDR1 and CDR2 (germline): MNHNS, SASEGT. The trim removed 5 bases at V and 9 bases at J, leaving 3 bases unmatched. DNA of the CDR3: TGTGCCAGCAGTTCGGACAGGGGGCTTTCACCCCTCCACTTT. It encodes CASSSDRGLSPLHF.

V usage is TRBV28 and J usage is TRBJ2-7, with 7 nucleotides matching TRBD1. From germline, CDR1 is MDHEN and CDR2 SYDVKM. V lost 5 bases and J lost 0; bases outside the gene matches: 4. The CDR3 length is 14 residues. Here the CDR3 reads CASSGQASSYEQYV. For the CDR3, the DNA is TGTGCCAGCAGTGGACAGGCTTCCTCCTACGAGCAGTACGTC.

CDR3 nucleotide sequence: TGTGCCAGCAGCCGTGGCCCTGTGGGGACAGCCATGAACACTGAAGCTTTCTTT. Translated: CASSRGPVGTAMNTEAFF. V and J are TRBV5-5 and TRBJ1-1; 7 bases agree with TRBD1. V lost 4 bases to trimming and J lost 0 bases; unmatched junction nucleotides: 15. Per the germline V gene, CDR1 is SGHKS and CDR2 is YYEKEE (reference sequence). There are 18 residues in the CDR3.

For this clone: The junction differs from germline at one of its ends, possibly a read error. The chain combines TRBV7-2 with TRBJ2-1; possible D gene TRBD2, 6 bases. Germline CDR1 reads SGHTA; CDR2 reads FQGNSA. The CDR3 is made up of 15 amino acids. CDR3 amino acids: CASSSRDSSFNEQFF. The CDR3 coding sequence is TGTGCCAGCAGCTCCCGGGACTCCTCCTTCAATGAGCAGTTCTTC.

The DNA of the CDR3 is TGTGCCAGCTCACCAGGGACGGTCCGCGAAGGCTACACCTTC. It translates to CASSPGTVREGYTF. The chain uses TRBV18 and TRBJ1-2; D possibly corresponds to TRBD1 (5 bases). This CDR3 region has 14 residues. Germline-derived CDR1 and CDR2 are KGHSH and LQKENI. V lost 2 bases and J lost 8, with 15 bases in between.

The chain joins TRBV7-9 to TRBJ2-7, with TRBD1 identical over 9 bases. The V gene's germline CDR1 is SEHNR and CDR2 FQNEAQ (reference sequence). With 5 bases clipped from V and 3 bases from J, the junction kept 8 bases outside the gene matches. The CDR3 has 15 amino acids. Here the CDR3 DNA reads TGTGCCAGCAGCCCGGGACAGGGAATAAACTACGAGCAGTACTTC. It is translated as CASSPGQGINYEQYF.

This chain connects TRBV6-1 to TRBJ2-5; D is unresolved. The CDR3 contains 13 residues. The V and J ends lost 5 bases and 5 bases respectively, with 12 bases between them. Germline V gene sequence: CDR1 MNHNS, CDR2 SASEGT. CDR3 DNA: TGTGCCAGCAGTCTCGAGAGGTGGGAGACCCAGTACTTC. This sequence encodes CASSLERWETQYF.

V is TRBV6-1 and J is TRBJ1-5; the D is unclear. Trimming shortened V by 2 bases and J by 6 bases, and 5 bases separated the two germline ends. Looked up from germline, CDR1 is MNHNS and CDR2 is SASEGT. The CDR3 loop spans 12 amino acids. The CDR3 region is CASSEWVQPQHF. CDR3 DNA: TGTGCCAGCAGTGAATGGGTTCAGCCCCAGCATTTT.

The V call is TRBV10-3, the J call TRBJ1-1, with no clear D. The CDR3 has 13 amino acids. Trimming took off 4 bases at V and 0 bases at J, with 6 bases between the two ends. Germline CDR1 reads ENHRY; CDR2 reads SYGVKD. CDR3 region: CAISVGVNTEAFF. CDR3 in DNA: TGTGCCATCAGTGTAGGAGTGAACACTGAAGCTTTCTTT.

The V gene is TRBV5-1, the J gene TRBJ1-1; the D is unclear. The CDR3 spans 18 residues. Trimming removed 2 bases from V and 4 bases from J, with 24 bases in between. Germline lookup yields CDR1 SGHRS and CDR2 YFSETQ. In nucleotides, the CDR3 is TGCGCCAGCAGCTTAGATAAGGATGGACCGAGTCACGGCACTGAAGCTTTCTTT. Its translation: CASSLDKDGPSHGTEAFF.

This chain uses TRBV28 with TRBJ2-3; 7 positions agree with TRBD1. The germline V gene encodes CDR1 MDHEN and CDR2 SYDVKM. V was pared by 3 bases and J by 8 bases, with 14 bases of the junction left unmatched. The CDR3 contains 16 residues. In DNA form, the CDR3 reads TGTGCCAGCAGTTTCAGTACAGGGGCCCGCCGGACTACGCAGTATTTT. This gives the protein CASSFSTGARRTTQYF.

This rearrangement joins TRBV19 to TRBJ1-2; weak D call: TRBD1 (6 bases). Trimming took off 2 bases at V and 4 bases at J, with 23 bases between the two ends. The CDR3 extends over 18 amino acids. Germline values: CDR1 LNHDA, CDR2 SQIVND (reference sequence). The DNA for the CDR3 is TGTGCCAGTAGTATATTTCTTTATTTGAGGGGGTGTAGCTATGGCTACACCTTC. Translation gives CASSIFLYLRGCSYGYTF.

This clone has just a few counts. CDR3 protein: CASSMRTGEEKLFF. As DNA, the CDR3 is TGTGCCAGTAGTATGCGCACAGGGGAAGAAAAACTGTTTTTT. The chain is built from TRBV19 and TRBJ1-4; 7 positions match TRBD1. V gave up 3 bases and J gave up 8 bases; unmatched junction bases: 6. Germline V gene lookup returns CDR1 LNHDA and CDR2 SQIVND (reference sequence). CDR3 length equals 14 residues.

V and J are TRBV27 and TRBJ2-2, with 12 bases lining up with TRBD1. The germline gives CDR1 MNHEY, CDR2 SMNVEV (reference sequence). The length of the CDR3 is 16 residues. V trimming: 8 bases; J trimming: 6 bases; junction bases outside the gene matches: 10. The DNA of the CDR3 is TGTGCCAGCCGGGACAGGGGGCCCCCGAGGGCCGGGGAGCTGTTTTTT. Translated, it gives CASRDRGPPRAGELFF.